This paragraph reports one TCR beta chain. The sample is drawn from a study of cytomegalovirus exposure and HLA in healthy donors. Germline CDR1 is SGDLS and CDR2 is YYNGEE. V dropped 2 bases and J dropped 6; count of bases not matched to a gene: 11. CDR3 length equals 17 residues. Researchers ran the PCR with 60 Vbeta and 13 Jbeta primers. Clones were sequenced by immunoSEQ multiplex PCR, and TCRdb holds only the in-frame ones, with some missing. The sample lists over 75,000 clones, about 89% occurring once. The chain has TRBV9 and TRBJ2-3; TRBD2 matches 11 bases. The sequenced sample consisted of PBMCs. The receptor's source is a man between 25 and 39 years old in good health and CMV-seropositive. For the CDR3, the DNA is TGTGCCAGCAGCGTGGGGCGTAGCGGGAGGGCCGGTGATACGCAGTATTTT. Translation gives CASSVGRSGRAGDTQYF. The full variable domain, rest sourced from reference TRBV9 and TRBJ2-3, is DSGVTQTPKHLITATGQRVTLRCSPRSGDLSVYWYQQSLDQGLQFLIQYYNGEERAKGNILERFSAQQFPDLHSELNLSSLELGDSALYFCASSVGRSGRAGDTQYFGPGTRLTVL.